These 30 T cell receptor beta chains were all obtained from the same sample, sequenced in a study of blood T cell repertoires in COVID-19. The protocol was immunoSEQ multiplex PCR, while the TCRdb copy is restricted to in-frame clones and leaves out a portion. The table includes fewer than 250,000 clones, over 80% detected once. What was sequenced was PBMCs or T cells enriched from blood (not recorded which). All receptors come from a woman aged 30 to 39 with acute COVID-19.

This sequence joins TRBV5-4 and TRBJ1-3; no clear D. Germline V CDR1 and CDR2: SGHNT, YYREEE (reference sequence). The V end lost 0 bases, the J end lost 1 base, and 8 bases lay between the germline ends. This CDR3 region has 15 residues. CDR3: CASSLDSLSGNTIYF. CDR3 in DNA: TGTGCCAGCAGCTTGGACAGTTTGTCTGGAAACACCATATATTTT.

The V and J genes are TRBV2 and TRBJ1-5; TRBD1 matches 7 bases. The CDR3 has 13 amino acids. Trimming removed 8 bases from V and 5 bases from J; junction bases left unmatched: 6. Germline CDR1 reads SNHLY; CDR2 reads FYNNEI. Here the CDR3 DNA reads TGTGCCAGCCAGGGGGTGATTTATCAGCCCCAGCATTTT. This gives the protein CASQGVIYQPQHF.

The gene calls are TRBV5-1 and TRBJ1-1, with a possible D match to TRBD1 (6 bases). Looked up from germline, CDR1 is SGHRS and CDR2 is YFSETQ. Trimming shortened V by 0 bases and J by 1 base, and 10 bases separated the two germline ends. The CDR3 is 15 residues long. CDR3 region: CASSLGQVRNTEAFF. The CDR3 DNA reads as TGCGCCAGCAGCTTGGGACAGGTGAGGAACACTGAAGCTTTCTTT.

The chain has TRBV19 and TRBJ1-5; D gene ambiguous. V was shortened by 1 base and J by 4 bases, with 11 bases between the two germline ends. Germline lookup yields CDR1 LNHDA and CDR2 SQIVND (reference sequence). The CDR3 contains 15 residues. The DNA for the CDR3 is TGTGCCAGTAGTATAGTCCACAGCGGTAATCAGCCCCAGCATTTT. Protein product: CASSIVHSGNQPQHF.

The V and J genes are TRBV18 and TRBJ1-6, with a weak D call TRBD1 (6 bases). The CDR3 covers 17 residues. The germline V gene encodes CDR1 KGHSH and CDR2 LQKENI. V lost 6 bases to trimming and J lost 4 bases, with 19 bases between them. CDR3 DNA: TGTGCCAGCTCCCACGGACAGCGTTCATCATATAATTCACCCCTCCACTTT. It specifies CASSHGQRSSYNSPLHF.

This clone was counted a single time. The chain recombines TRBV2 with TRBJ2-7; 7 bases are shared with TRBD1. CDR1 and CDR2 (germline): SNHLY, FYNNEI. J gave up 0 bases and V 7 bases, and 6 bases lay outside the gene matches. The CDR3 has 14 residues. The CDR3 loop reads CASTRQGFSYEQYF. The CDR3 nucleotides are TGTGCCAGCACCAGACAGGGATTCTCCTACGAGCAGTACTTC.

CDR3 in DNA: TGTGCCAGCAGTAGACTAGCCCAGCAAATAGAGACCCAGTACTTC. This gives the protein CASSRLAQQIETQYF. The rearrangement links TRBV2 to TRBJ2-5; TRBD2 agrees at 7 bases. This CDR3 has 15 amino acids. Germline lookup yields CDR1 SNHLY and CDR2 FYNNEI. The V segment lost 5 bases and the J segment 4 bases; nucleotides outside the gene matches: 10.

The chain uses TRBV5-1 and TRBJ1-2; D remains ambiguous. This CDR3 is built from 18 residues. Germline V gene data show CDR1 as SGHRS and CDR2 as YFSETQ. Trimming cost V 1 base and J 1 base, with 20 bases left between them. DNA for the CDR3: TGCGCCAGCAGCTTGTACCGCGGGGTCGGGGAGGTTAACTATGGCTACACCTTC. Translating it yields CASSLYRGVGEVNYGYTF.

The DNA of the CDR3 is TGTGCCAGCAGCTTAGTGGGTACAGGGCTTGACTATGGCTACACCTTC. Translation gives CASSLVGTGLDYGYTF. The chain uses TRBV7-2 and TRBJ1-2; the D gene is possibly TRBD1 (6 bases). V lost 1 base and J 3 bases, leaving 15 bases between the germline ends. This CDR3 region has 16 residues. From germline, CDR1 is SGHTA and CDR2 FQGNSA.

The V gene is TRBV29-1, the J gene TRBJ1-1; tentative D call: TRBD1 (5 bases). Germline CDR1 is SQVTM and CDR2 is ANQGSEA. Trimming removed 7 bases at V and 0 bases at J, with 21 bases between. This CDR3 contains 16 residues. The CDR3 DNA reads TGCAGCGGCGATACAAGGGGCGTCCGGATGAACACTGAAGCTTTCTTT. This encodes CSGDTRGVRMNTEAFF. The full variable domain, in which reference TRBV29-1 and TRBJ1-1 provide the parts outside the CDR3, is SAVISQKPSRDICQRGTSLTIQCQVDSQVTMMFWYRQQPGQSLTLIATANQGSEATYESGFVIDKFPISRPNLTFSTLTVSNMSPEDSSIYLCSGDTRGVRMNTEAFFGQGTRLTVV.

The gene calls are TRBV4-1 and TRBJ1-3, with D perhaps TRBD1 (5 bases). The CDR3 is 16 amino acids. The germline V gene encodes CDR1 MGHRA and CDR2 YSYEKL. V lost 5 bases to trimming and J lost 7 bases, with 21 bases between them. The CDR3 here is CASSSPGGVRSNTIYF. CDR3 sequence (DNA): TGCGCCAGCAGCTCCCCGGGGGGAGTAAGAAGTAACACCATATATTTT.

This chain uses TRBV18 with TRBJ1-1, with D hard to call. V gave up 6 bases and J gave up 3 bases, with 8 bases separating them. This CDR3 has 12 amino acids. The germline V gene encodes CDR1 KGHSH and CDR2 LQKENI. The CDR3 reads CASSYQDTEAFF. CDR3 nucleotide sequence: TGTGCCAGCTCGTATCAGGACACTGAAGCTTTCTTT.

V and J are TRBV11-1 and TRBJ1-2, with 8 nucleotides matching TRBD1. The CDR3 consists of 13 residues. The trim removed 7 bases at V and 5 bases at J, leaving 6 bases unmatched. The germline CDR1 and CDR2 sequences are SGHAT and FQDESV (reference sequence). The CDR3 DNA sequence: TGTGCCAGCATGACAGGGGACGGGTATGGCTACACCTTC. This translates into CASMTGDGYGYTF. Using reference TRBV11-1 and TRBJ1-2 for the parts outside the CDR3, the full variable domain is EAEVAQSPRYKITEKSQAVAFWCDPISGHATLYWYRQILGQGPELLVQFQDESVVDDSQLPKDRFSAERLKGVDSTLKIQPAELGDSAMYLCASMTGDGYGYTFGSGTRLTVV.

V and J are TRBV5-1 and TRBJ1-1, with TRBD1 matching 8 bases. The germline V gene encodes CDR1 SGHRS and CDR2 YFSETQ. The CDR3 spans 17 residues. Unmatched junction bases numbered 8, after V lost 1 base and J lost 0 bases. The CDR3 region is CASSLYGTGPLNTEAFF. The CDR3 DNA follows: TGCGCCAGCAGCTTGTATGGGACAGGCCCACTGAACACTGAAGCTTTCTTT.

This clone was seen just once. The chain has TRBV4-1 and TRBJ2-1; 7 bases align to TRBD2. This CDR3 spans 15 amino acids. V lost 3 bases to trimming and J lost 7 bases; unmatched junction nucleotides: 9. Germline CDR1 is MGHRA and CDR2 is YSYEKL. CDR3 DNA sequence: TGCGCCAGCAGCCACCGACTAGCCGGCGCGAATGAGCAGTTCTTC. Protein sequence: CASSHRLAGANEQFF.

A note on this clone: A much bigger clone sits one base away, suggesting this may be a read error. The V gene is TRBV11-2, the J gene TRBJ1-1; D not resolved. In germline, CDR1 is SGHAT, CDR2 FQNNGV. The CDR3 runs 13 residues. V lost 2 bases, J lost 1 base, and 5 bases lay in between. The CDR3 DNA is TGTGCCAGCAGCTTACCGGGGAACACTGAAGCTTTCTTT. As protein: CASSLPGNTEAFF.

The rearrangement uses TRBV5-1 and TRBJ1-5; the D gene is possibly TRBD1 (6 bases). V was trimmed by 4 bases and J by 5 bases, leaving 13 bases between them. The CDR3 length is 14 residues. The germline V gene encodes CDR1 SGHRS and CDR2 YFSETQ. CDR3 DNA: TGCGCCAGCAGCGATACAGGGCCGGATCAGCCCCAGCATTTT. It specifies CASSDTGPDQPQHF. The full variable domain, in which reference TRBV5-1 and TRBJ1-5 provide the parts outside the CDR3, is KAGVTQTPRYLIKTRGQQVTLSCSPISGHRSVSWYQQTPGQGLQFLFEYFSETQRNKGNFPGRFSGRQFSNSRSEMNVSTLELGDSALYLCASSDTGPDQPQHFGDGTRLSIL.

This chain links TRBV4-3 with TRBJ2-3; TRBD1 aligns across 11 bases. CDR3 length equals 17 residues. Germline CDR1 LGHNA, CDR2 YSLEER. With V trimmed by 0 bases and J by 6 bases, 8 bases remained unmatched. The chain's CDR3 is CASSQDQGQGVSDTQYF. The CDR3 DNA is TGCGCCAGCAGCCAAGATCAGGGACAGGGGGTATCTGATACGCAGTATTTT.

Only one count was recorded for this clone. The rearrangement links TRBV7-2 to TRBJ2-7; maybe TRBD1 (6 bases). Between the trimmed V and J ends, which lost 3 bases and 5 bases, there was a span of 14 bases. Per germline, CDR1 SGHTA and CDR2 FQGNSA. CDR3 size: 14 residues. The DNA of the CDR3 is TGTGCCAGCAGCTTGGACGGTTCAGGGGACGAGCAGTACTTC. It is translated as CASSLDGSGDEQYF. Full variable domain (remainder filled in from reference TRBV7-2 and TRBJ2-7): GAGVSQSPSNKVTEKGKDVELRCDPISGHTALYWYRQSLGQGLEFLIYFQGNSAPDKSGLPSDRFSAERTGGSVSTLTIQRTQQEDSAVYLCASSLDGSGDEQYFGPGTRLTVT.

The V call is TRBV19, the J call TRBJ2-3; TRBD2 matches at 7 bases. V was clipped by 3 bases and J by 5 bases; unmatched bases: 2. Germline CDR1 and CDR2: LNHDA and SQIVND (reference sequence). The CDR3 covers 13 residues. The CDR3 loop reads CASSISGGDTQYF. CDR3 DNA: TGTGCCAGTAGTATCTCGGGGGGAGATACGCAGTATTTT.

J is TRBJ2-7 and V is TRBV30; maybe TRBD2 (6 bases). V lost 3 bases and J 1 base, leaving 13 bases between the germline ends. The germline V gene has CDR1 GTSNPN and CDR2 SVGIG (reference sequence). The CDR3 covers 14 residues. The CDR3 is CAWRGAGTSYEQYF. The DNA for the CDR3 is TGTGCCTGGAGAGGGGCGGGGACTTCCTACGAGCAGTACTTC.

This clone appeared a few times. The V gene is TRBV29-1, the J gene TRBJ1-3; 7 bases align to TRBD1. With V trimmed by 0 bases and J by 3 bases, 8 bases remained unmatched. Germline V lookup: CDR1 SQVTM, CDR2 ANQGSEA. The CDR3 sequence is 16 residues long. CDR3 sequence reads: CSVEDVSGGGGNTIYF. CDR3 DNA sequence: TGCAGCGTTGAAGATGTGTCAGGGGGAGGTGGAAACACCATATATTTT.

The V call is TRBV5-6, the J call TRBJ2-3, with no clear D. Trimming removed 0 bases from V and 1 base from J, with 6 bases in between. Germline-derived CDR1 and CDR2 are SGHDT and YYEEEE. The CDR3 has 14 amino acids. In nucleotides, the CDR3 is TGTGCCAGCAGCTTGGCAGGCCGCACAGATACGCAGTATTTT. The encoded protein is CASSLAGRTDTQYF.

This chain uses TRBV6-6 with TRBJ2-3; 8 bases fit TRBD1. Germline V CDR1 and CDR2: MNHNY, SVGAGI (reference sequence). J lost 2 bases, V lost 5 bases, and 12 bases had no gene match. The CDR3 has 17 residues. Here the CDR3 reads CASSPYSGGGYTDTQYF. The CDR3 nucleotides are TGTGCCAGCAGTCCTTACTCAGGGGGCGGATACACAGATACGCAGTATTTT.

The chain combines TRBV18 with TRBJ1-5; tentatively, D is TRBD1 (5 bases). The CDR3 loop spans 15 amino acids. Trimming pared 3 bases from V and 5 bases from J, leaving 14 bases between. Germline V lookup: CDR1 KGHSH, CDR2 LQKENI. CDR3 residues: CASSPGQALDQPQHF. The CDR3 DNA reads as TGTGCCAGCTCACCGGGGCAGGCTCTGGATCAGCCCCAGCATTTT.

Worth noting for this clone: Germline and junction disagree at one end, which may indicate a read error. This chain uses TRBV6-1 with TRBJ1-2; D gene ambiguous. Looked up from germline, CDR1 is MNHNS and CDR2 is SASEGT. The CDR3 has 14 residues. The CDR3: CATSEGVRSWGYTF. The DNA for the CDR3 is TGTGCCACCAGTGAAGGTGTAAGGAGCTGGGGCTACACCTTC.

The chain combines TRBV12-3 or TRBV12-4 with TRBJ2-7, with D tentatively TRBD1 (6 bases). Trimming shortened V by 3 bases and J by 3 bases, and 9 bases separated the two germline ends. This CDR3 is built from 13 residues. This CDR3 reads CASSFRGRYEQYF. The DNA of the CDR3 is TGTGCCAGCAGTTTCAGGGGCCGCTACGAGCAGTACTTC.

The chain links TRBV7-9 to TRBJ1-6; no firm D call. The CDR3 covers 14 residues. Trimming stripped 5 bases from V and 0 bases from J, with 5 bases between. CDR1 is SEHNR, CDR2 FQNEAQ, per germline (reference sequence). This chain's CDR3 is CASSENSYNSPLHF. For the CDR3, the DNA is TGTGCCAGCAGCGAGAACTCCTATAATTCACCCCTCCACTTT.

The CDR3 DNA is TGTGCCACCAGTGCCAGCGGGGCTACAGATACGCAGTATTTT. Translated: CATSASGATDTQYF. The J gene is TRBJ2-3, the V gene TRBV24-1; 7 bases are a match to TRBD2. The germline V gene encodes CDR1 KGHDR and CDR2 SFDVKD. The CDR3 runs to 14 residues. Trimming removed 5 bases from V and 3 bases from J; junction bases left unmatched: 4.

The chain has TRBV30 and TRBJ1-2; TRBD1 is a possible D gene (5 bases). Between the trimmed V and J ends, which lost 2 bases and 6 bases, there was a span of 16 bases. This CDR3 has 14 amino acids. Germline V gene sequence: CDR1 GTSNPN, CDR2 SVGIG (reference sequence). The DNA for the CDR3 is TGTGCCTGGAGTAACCAGGGAATTCGAGATGGCTACACCTTC. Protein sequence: CAWSNQGIRDGYTF.